The sequence of this T cell receptor beta chain was determined in a study of radiotherapy plus CTLA-4 blockade in lung cancer. Using immunoSEQ multiplex PCR, the repertoire was profiled, and TCRdb retains in-frame clones only, with some absent. The profile shows 55,000 to 80,000 clones, roughly 80% of them singletons. This CDR3 is built from 12 residues. The ends were cut back, 2 bases at V and 13 bases at J, with 12 bases in the middle. CDR1 is LNHDA, CDR2 SQIVND, per germline (reference sequence). The source is a human donor with non-small cell lung cancer who had a complete response to radiotherapy plus ipilimumab. The sample consisted of peripheral blood, taken from a patient treated with radiotherapy plus ipilimumab. V is TRBV19 and J is TRBJ2-4; possibly TRBD2 for D (5 bases). In DNA, the CDR3 is TGTGCCAGTAGTATACCGGGGTTTTTACAGTACTTC. It specifies CASSIPGFLQYF.